This T cell receptor (beta chain) appears in the sequencing data of a study of a mutant IDH1 vaccine in newly diagnosed glioma. Only in-frame clones appear in the TCRdb table, and some are missing; sequencing was by immunoSEQ multiplex PCR. The repertoire holds tens of thousands of clones, with about 90% as singletons. Specified time point: week 23, last vaccination. Doses of 300 ug of mutant IDH1 20-mer peptide were given with topical imiquimod. Worth noting for this clone: Its antigen is unidentified.

Per the germline V gene, CDR1 is SGHDT and CDR2 is YYEEEE. The V segment lost 0 bases and the J segment 0 bases; nucleotides outside the gene matches: 9. This CDR3 spans 18 amino acids. The V and J genes are TRBV5-6 and TRBJ1-2, with 9 bases fitting TRBD1. The origin of this receptor is a man between 40 and 49 years old with glioma. The sample in question was PBMCs, obtained from a glioma patient whose treatment included an IDH1 peptide vaccine. CDR3 protein: CASSLEGQGFPANYGYTF. Here the CDR3 DNA reads TGTGCCAGCAGCTTGGAAGGACAGGGGTTCCCAGCTAACTATGGCTACACCTTC.